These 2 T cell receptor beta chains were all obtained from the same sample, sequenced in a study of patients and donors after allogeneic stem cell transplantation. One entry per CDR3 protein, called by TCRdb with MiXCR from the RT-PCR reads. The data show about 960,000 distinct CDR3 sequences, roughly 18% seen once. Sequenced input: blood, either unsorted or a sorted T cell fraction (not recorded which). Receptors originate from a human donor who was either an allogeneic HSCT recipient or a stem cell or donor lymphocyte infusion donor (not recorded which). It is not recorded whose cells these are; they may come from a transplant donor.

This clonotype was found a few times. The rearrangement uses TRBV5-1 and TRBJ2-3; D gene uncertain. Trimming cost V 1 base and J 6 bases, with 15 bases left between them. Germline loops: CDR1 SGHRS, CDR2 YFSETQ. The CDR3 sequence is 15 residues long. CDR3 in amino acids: CASSLISIGMDTQYF. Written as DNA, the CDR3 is TGCGCCAGCAGCTTGATCTCTATTGGCATGGATACGCAGTATTTT.

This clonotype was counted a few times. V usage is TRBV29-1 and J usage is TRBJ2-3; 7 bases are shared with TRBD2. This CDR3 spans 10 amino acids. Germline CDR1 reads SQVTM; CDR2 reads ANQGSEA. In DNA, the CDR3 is TGCTCGGGGGGAACAGATACGCAGTATTTT. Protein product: CSGGTDTQYF.